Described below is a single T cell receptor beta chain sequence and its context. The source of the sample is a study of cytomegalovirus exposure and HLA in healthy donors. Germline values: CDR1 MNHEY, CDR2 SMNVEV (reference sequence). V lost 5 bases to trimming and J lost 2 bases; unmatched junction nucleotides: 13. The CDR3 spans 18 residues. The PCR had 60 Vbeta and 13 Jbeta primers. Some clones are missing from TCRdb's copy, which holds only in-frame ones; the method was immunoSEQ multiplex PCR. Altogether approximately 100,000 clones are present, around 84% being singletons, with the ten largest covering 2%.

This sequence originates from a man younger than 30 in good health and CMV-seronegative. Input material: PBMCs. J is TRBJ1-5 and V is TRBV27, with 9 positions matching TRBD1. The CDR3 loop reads CASSHRGTGYVGNQPQHF. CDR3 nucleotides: TGTGCCAGCAGTCACCGCGGGACAGGGTACGTAGGCAATCAGCCCCAGCATTTT.